This is a list of T cell receptor beta chains from one sample in a study of control samples from healthy donors and cancer patients. Measured with immunoSEQ multiplex PCR; TCRdb has only the in-frame clones, and not every one. The table lists 400,000 to 450,000 clones, 90% of them singletons. Sequenced material: PBMCs. These receptors were obtained from a man aged 35-49 years with head and neck cancer. Each CDR3 is given with its conserved first and last residue. D genes are given only for firm matches. Rows may omit the clone size; those that give it use once, few, many or a size class.

TRBJ2-7 TRBD2 - TRBV28 CASSIAGFLYEQYF TGTGCCAGCAGTATAGCGGGATTTCTCTACGAGCAGTACTTC
TRBJ1-1 - - TRBV4-3 CASSLGEGSLNTEAFF TGCGCCAGCAGCCTTGGAGAGGGGTCTCTGAACACTGAAGCTTTCTTT
TRBJ2-2 - - TRBV27 CASSLLQGNTGELFF TGTGCCAGCAGTTTACTGCAGGGCAACACCGGGGAGCTGTTTTTT
TRBJ2-6 - - TRBV4-2 CASSQVVPSGANVLTF TGTGCCAGCAGCCAAGTGGTCCCCTCTGGGGCCAACGTCCTGACTTTC
TRBJ2-7 TRBD2 - TRBV5-4 CASSFDSFGTRMYEQYF TGTGCCAGCAGTTTCGACTCTTTCGGGACTAGGATGTACGAGCAGTACTTC
TRBJ2-7 TRBD1 - TRBV5-1 CASSLERTGGYEQYF TGCGCCAGCAGCTTAGAAAGGACAGGAGGCTACGAGCAGTACTTC
TRBJ2-1 TRBD1 few TRBV5-1 CASSFGTGSEQFF TGCGCCAGCAGCTTTGGGACAGGGAGTGAGCAGTTCTTC
TRBJ1-1 TRBD1 - TRBV19 CASSKQGAGAEAFF TGTGCCAGTAGTAAACAGGGGGCAGGGGCTGAAGCTTTCTTT
TRBJ2-1 TRBD2 - TRBV28 CASSETSRYNEQFF TGTGCCAGCAGTGAGACTAGCCGATACAATGAGCAGTTCTTC
TRBJ2-1 - - TRBV11-2 CASSFGRNNEQFF TGTGCCAGCAGCTTCGGACGGAACAATGAGCAGTTCTTC
TRBJ1-2 - - TRBV7-6 CASSLSRMYGYTF TGTGCCAGCAGCTTAAGCCGGATGTATGGCTACACCTTC
TRBJ2-2 - - TRBV28 CASSLMLREGELFF TGTGCCAGCAGTTTAATGCTACGGGAAGGGGAGCTGTTTTTT
TRBJ2-1 - - TRBV2 CASSDRSRANEQFF TGTGCCAGCAGTGATCGATCCAGGGCGAATGAGCAGTTCTTC
TRBJ1-6 - - TRBV6-2/TRBV6-3 CASSYEALTSPLHF TGTGCCAGCAGTTACGAGGCCTTAACTTCACCCCTCCACTTT
TRBJ1-2 - - TRBV19 CASSIRGATYGYTF TGTGCCAGTAGTATAAGGGGGGCTACCTACGGCTACACCTTC
TRBJ2-1 TRBD1 - TRBV5-6 CASSQDRGQSYNEQFF TGTGCCAGCAGTCAAGACAGGGGTCAGTCCTACAATGAGCAGTTCTTC
TRBJ1-5 TRBD1 - TRBV27 CASSPTGQVIINQPQHF TGTGCCAGCAGCCCCACGGGACAGGTCATAATCAATCAGCCCCAGCATTTT
TRBJ1-1 TRBD1 - TRBV18 CASSRGTGLAEAFF TGTGCCAGCTCACGCGGGACAGGACTAGCTGAAGCTTTCTTT
TRBJ2-2 - - TRBV11-2 CASSLVGLRTGELFF TGTGCCAGCAGCTTAGTTGGGTTGAGGACCGGGGAGCTGTTTTTT
TRBJ2-1 TRBD2 - TRBV6-4 CASSAGTSGRYNEQFF TGTGCCAGCAGTGCCGGGACTAGCGGGCGTTACAATGAGCAGTTCTTC
TRBJ2-1 - - TRBV5-5 CASSWRVIEQFF TGTGCCAGCAGCTGGAGGGTTATTGAGCAGTTCTTC
TRBJ2-5 - - TRBV7-2 CASSPSGAGTQYF TGTGCCAGCAGCCCCAGCGGCGCGGGGACCCAGTACTTC
TRBJ1-4 - once TRBV7-9 CASSSGVVGRGEKLFF TGTGCCAGCAGCTCGGGAGTCGTGGGGCGAGGGGAAAAACTGTTTTTT
TRBJ2-2 - - TRBV9 CASSVEGLTGELFF TGTGCCAGCAGCGTAGAGGGGCTCACCGGGGAGCTGTTTTTT
TRBJ2-7 - - TRBV12-5 CASGLGPAYEQYF TGTGCTAGTGGTTTAGGTCCGGCCTACGAGCAGTACTTC
TRBJ2-5 - - TRBV7-2 CASSLERGGTQYF TGTGCCAGCAGCTTAGAGAGAGGGGGGACCCAGTACTTC
TRBJ1-2 TRBD1 - TRBV30 CAWSPDRGTGGYTF TGTGCCTGGAGCCCGGACAGGGGGACGGGCGGCTACACCTTC